Below, one T cell receptor (beta chain) is given with its context. Clones were read by immunoSEQ multiplex PCR, and TCRdb kept only the in-frame ones, dropping some. The sample comprises around 160,000 clones, 80% to 85% of which are singletons, and about 40% rests with the top ten. The data belong to a study of blood T cell repertoires in COVID-19. Overall study: The cDNA or gDNA used as material had been derived from T cells, B-cell-depleted T cells, or PBMCs.

The ends were cut back, 4 bases at V and 4 bases at J, with 10 bases in the middle. The length of the CDR3 is 14 residues. Germline lookup yields CDR1 SGHTA and CDR2 FQGTGA. This chain joins TRBV7-3 and TRBJ2-2; a weak D match, TRBD2 (5 bases). The sequencing input was peripheral blood. This receptor was obtained from a human donor in a cohort sampled during active COVID-19. CDR3 in DNA: TGTGCCAGCAGCTCCAGCGCGGGCACCGGGGAGCTGTTTTTT. Amino acids: CASSSSAGTGELFF.